This TCR beta chain was recorded in a study of blood T cell repertoires in COVID-19 (dated by TCRdb to the early 2020s). Broadly, across the study: Samples from collaborators originated in the United States, Italy and Spain and spanned both the acute and convalescent phases of COVID-19. The material from the prospective study consisted of cDNA or gDNA derived from T cells, B-cell-depleted T cells, or PBMCs. Deeply sampled blood TCRbeta repertoires from subjects exposed to, actively infected with, or recovered from COVID-19 were included in the dataset. A freely available public database, intended as a resource for researchers studying the immune response to SARS-CoV-2, is where the repertoires were released. The samples were drawn from two sources: the first 160 participants of the ongoing ImmuneRACE study, and over 1,000 subjects contributed by 6 global collaborators. Sample metadata almost always included a de-identified subject ID, COVID-19 status, age in years and sex. HLA class I and class II types, where available, came from metadata supplied by the sample provider rather than from assay-based typing.

In the prospective study, participants were roughly 18 to 100 years old, resided in about two dozen geographic areas of the United States, and were enrolled through a virtual design. To assign participants to cohorts, the prospective study relied on clinical history that participants themselves reported in a screening survey and a study questionnaire. Recovered participants in ImmuneRACE Cohort 3 were defined by two consecutive negative NP/OP PCR tests, clearance by a healthcare professional, or resolution of symptoms. Mobile phlebotomists in the prospective study collected whole blood, serum and a nasopharyngeal or oropharyngeal swab from every participant. Over a roughly two-month period, participants in the prospective study had the option of providing additional blood draws and questionnaires. Blood samples from the prospective study were shipped frozen or at room temperature prior to DNA extraction.

TCRbeta CDR3 regions were amplified from genomic DNA using the immunoSEQ Assay, a bias-controlled multiplex PCR. The original methods were these. Within the assay, amplification of reference gene primers was used to estimate how many nucleated cells each sample contained. To quantify the absolute abundance of each unique TCRbeta CDR3 rearrangement, sequence reads were collapsed and filtered. Productive Simpson clonality was computed per sample as the square root of Simpson's diversity index over productive rearrangements. TCRdb carries this immuneACCESS record with in-frame sequences only. Its versions omit some clonotypes, under half of them owing to an unresolved V gene in the studies checked, with the rest unexplained. That table is the source of V, J and clone size, and D and trimming were worked out from the DNA. The sample table contains roughly 250,000 clones; only one count was recorded for about 89% of them. The ten largest account for 8.8% of the sample.

The sample holds one count of this clone. The antigen it binds to is not known. Base qualities are missing; no much larger clone stands one base away. V and J lose 0 bases and 4 bases, and a span of 5 bases separates them. Measured from the cysteine to the phenylalanine, the CDR3 is 13 residues long. Only the CDR3 region is kept as DNA, spanning 39 bases read in frame from base 1. Sequences LGHNA (CDR1) and YSLEER (CDR2) are obtained from the germline V gene. The research as a whole found: How much clinical and demographic metadata was included differed by source and by participant, and the metadata was provided uncurated.

The receptor's source is a man in his forties who had recovered from COVID-19. The sample taken for sequencing was PBMCs or T cells enriched from blood (not recorded which). Rearrangement joined TRBV4-3 to TRBJ2-3; no D gene is confidently identified. CDR3 loop: CASSQDSSDTQYF. The bases read TGCGCCAGCAGCCAAGATTCCTCAGATACGCAGTATTTT.